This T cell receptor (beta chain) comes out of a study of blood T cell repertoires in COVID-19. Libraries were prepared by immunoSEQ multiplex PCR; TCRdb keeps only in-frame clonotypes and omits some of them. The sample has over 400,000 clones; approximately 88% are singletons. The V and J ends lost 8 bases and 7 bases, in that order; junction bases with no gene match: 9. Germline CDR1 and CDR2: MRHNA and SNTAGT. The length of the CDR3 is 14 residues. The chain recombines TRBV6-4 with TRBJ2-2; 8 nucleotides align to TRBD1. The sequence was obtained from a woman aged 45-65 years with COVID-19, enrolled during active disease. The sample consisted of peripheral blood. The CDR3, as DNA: TGTGCCAGCCGAGGACAGGGAACAGTCGGGGAGCTGTTTTTT. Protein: CASRGQGTVGELFF.